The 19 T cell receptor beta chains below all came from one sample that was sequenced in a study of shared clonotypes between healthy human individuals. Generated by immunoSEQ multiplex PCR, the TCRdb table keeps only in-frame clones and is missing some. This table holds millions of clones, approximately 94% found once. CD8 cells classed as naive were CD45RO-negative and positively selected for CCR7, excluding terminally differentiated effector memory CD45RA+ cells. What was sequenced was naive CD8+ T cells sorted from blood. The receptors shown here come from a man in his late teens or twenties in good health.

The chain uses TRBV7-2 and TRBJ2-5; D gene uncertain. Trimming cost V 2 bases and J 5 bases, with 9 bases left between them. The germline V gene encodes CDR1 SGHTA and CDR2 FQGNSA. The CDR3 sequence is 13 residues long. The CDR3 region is CASSLNGKETQYF. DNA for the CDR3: TGTGCCAGCAGCTTAAATGGCAAGGAGACCCAGTACTTC.

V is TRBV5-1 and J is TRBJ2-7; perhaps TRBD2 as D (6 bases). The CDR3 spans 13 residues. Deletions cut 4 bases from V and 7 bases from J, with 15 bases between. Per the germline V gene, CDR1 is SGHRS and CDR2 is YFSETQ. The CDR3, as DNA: TGCGCCAGCAGCCCGGGTGAGCGGGTAGAGCAGTACTTC. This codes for CASSPGERVEQYF.

In DNA, the CDR3 is TGTGCCAGCACTGTGGAGGGCAATGAGCAGTTCTTC. It is translated as CASTVEGNEQFF. The chain recombines TRBV25-1 with TRBJ2-1; tentatively, D is TRBD2 (6 bases). Trimming stripped 7 bases from V and 6 bases from J, with 10 bases between. Germline V gene lookup returns CDR1 MGHDK and CDR2 SYGVNS. The CDR3 spans 12 residues. Combining the CDR3 with reference TRBV25-1 and TRBJ2-1 gives the whole variable domain EADIYQTPRYLVIGTGKKITLECSQTMGHDKMYWYQQDPGMELHLIHYSYGVNSTEKGDLSSESTVSRIRTEHFPLTLESARPSHTSQYLCASTVEGNEQFFGPGTRLTVL.

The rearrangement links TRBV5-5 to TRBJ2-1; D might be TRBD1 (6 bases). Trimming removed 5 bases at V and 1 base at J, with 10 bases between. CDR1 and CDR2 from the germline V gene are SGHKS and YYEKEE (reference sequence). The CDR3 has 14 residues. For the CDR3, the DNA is TGTGCCAGCAGTTGGACAGATTCCTACAATGAGCAGTTCTTC. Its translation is CASSWTDSYNEQFF.

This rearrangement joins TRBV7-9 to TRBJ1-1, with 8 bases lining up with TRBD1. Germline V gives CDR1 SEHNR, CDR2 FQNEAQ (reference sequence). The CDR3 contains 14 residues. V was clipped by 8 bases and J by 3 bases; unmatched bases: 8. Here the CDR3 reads CASGQTGVDTEAFF. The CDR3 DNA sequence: TGTGCCAGCGGACAGACAGGGGTGGACACTGAAGCTTTCTTT. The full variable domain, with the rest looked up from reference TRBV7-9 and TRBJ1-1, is DTGVSQNPRHKITKRGQNVTFRCDPISEHNRLYWYRQTLGQGPEFLTYFQNEAQLEKSRLLSDRFSAERPKGSFSTLEIQRTEQGDSAMYLCASGQTGVDTEAFFGQGTRLTVV.

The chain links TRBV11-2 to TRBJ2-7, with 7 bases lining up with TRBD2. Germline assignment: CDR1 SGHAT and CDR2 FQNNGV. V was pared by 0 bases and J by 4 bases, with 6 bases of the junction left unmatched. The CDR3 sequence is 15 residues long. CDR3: CASSLESPAGYEQYF. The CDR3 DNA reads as TGTGCCAGCAGCTTAGAATCTCCAGCGGGATACGAGCAGTACTTC.

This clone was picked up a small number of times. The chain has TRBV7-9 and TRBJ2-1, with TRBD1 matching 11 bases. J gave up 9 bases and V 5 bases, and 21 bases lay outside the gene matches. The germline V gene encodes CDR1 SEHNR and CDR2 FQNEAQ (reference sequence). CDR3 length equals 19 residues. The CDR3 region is CASSVGQGAVSGKWSEQFF. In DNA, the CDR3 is TGTGCCAGCAGCGTCGGACAGGGGGCGGTCAGCGGGAAATGGAGTGAGCAGTTCTTC.

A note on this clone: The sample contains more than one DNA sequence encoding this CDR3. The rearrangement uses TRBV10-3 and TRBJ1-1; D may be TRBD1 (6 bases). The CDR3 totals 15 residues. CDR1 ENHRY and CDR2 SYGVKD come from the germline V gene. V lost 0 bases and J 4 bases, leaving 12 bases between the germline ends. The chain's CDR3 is CAISESGGLGTEAFF. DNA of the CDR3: TGTGCCATCAGTGAGTCGGGGGGCTTAGGCACTGAAGCTTTCTTT.

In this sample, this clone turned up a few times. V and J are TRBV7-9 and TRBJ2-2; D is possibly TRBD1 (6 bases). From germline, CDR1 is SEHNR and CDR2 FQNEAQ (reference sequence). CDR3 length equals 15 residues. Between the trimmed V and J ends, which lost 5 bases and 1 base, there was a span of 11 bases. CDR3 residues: CASSPGTLNTGELFF. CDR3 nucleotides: TGTGCCAGCAGCCCCGGGACACTGAACACCGGGGAGCTGTTTTTT.

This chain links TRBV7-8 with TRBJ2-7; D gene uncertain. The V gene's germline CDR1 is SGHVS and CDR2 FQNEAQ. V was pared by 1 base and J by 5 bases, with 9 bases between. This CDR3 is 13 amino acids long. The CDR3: CASSLVGVDEQYF. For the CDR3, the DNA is TGTGCCAGCAGCTTAGTAGGAGTCGACGAGCAGTACTTC.

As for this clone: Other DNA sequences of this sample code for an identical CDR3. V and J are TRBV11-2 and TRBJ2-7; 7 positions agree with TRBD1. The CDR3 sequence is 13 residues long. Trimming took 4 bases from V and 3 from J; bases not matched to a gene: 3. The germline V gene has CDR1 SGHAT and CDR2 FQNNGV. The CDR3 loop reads CASSSRDSYEQYF. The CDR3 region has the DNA TGTGCCAGCAGCTCCCGGGACAGCTACGAGCAGTACTTC.

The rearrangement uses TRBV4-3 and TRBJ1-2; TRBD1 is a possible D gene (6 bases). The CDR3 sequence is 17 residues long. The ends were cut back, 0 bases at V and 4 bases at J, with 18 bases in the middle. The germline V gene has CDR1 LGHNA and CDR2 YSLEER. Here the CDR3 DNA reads TGCGCCAGCAGCCAAGAAGAGGGGGGAGAACAAATCTATGGCTACACCTTC. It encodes CASSQEEGGEQIYGYTF.

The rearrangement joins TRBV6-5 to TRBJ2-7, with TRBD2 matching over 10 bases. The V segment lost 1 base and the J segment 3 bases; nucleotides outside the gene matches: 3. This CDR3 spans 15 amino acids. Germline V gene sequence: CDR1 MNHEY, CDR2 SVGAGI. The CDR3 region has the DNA TGTGCCAGCAGTTACTTCCCTAGCGGGAGCTACGAGCAGTACTTC. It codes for CASSYFPSGSYEQYF.

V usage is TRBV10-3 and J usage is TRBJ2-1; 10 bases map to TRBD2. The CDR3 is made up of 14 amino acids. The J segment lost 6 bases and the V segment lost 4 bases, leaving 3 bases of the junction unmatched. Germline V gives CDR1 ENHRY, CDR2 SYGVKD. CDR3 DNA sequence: TGTGCCATCAGTGTCGGGACTAGCGTCAATGAGCAGTTCTTC. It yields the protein CAISVGTSVNEQFF.

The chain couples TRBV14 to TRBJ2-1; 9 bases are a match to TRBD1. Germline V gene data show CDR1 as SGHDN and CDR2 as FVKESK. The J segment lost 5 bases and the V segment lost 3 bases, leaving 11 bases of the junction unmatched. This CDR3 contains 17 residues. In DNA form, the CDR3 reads TGTGCCAGCAGCCACGTCCTGACAGGGGGTTTCGACAATGAGCAGTTCTTC. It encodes CASSHVLTGGFDNEQFF.

CDR3 DNA sequence: TGTGCCAGCAGTCCACACACAGGCAATCAGCCCCAGCATTTT. It encodes CASSPHTGNQPQHF. The chain combines TRBV27 with TRBJ1-5; D unclear. V shed 5 bases and J shed 2 bases, with 10 bases lying between them. This CDR3 is built from 14 residues. Germline V gene data show CDR1 as MNHEY and CDR2 as SMNVEV (reference sequence).

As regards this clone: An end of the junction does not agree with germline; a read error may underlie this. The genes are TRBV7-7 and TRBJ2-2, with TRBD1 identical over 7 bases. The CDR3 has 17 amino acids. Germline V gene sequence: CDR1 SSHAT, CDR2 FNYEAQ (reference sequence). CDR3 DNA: TGTGCTAGCAGCTTATCCCCAGGACAGGCGAACACCGGGGAGCTGTTTTTT. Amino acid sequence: CASSLSPGQANTGELFF.

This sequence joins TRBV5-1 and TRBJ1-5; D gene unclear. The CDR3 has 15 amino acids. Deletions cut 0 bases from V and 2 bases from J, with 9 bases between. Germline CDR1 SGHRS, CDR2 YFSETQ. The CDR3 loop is CASSLDSGGNQPQHF. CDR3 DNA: TGCGCCAGCAGCTTGGATTCCGGGGGCAATCAGCCCCAGCATTTT.

The CDR3, as DNA: TGTGCCAGCAGCCCCGATGGAGCGGGACTCCACACCGGGGAGCTGTTTTTT. It specifies CASSPDGAGLHTGELFF. V gene TRBV11-1 combines with J gene TRBJ2-2; 7 positions agree with TRBD2. This CDR3 comprises 17 residues. Per germline, CDR1 SGHAT and CDR2 FQDESV (reference sequence). J was trimmed by 3 bases and V by 5 bases; bases with no gene match: 12.